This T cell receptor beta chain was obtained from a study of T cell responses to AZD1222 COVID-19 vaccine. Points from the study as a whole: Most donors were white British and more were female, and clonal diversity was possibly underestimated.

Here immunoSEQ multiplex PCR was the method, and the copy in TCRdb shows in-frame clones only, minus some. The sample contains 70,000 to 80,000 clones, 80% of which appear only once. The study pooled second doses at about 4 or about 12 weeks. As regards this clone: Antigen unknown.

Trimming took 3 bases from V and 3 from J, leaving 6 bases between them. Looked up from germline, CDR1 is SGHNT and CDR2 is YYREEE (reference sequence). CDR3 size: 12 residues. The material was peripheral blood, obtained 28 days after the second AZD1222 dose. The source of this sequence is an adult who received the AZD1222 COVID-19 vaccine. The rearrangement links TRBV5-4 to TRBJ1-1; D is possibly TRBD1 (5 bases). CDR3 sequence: CASSWGDTEAFF. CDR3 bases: TGTGCCAGCAGCTGGGGGGACACTGAAGCTTTCTTT.